Listed here is a single TCR beta chain. Antigen: not known. Sequencing was performed with immunoSEQ multiplex PCR; in TCRdb, only in-frame clones are kept and a portion is missing. The sample yields 150,000 to 200,000 clones, about 90% seen once. The sample is drawn from a study of T cell responses to AZD1222 COVID-19 vaccine. Points from the study as a whole: Spike-spanning, vaccine-associated CD4 TCRs were dominant at 160-218 and 743-854. A mostly white British donor set with more females was recruited, and clonal diversity was possibly underestimated.

Sequencing used peripheral blood, obtained 28 days after the second AZD1222 dose. This TCR derives from an adult who received the AZD1222 COVID-19 vaccine.

The CDR3 protein is CASSLARGTAKLFF. The CDR3 coding sequence is TGCGCCAGCAGCTTGGCTCGGGGTACGGCAAAACTGTTTTTT. The chain uses TRBV5-1 and TRBJ1-4, with unresolved D. Germline CDR1 is SGHRS and CDR2 is YFSETQ. The CDR3 runs 14 residues. V was pared by 0 bases and J by 10 bases, with 13 bases between.